These 3 T cell receptor beta chains originate from one sample sequenced in a study of blood T cells in healthy people across ages. The use of a sample-barcoded 5' primer and a J-beta primer mix characterized a second PCR of roughly 6 to 11 cycles. MiXCR, applied by TCRdb to the 5' RACE reads, yields one record per CDR3 protein. The table shows 890,000 or so distinct CDR3 sequences, with less than 80% occurring only once. Input material: blood. Every receptor here comes from a man younger than 45 in good health.

This clonotype was seen more than once but under ten times. The chain couples TRBV7-2 to TRBJ1-1; 8 positions agree with TRBD1. The CDR3 is made up of 13 amino acids. V lost 6 bases and J lost 3; bases outside the gene matches: 3. Germline V gives CDR1 SGHTA, CDR2 FQGNSA. CDR3 sequence: CASRDRDYTEAFF. The CDR3 DNA is TGTGCCAGCAGGGACAGGGATTACACTGAAGCTTTCTTT.

V and J are TRBV29-1 and TRBJ2-5, with D perhaps matching TRBD2 (6 bases). The CDR3 loop spans 12 amino acids. Germline V gene sequence: CDR1 SQVTM, CDR2 ANQGSEA. Trimming took 7 bases from V and 11 from J, leaving 20 bases between them. The CDR3 sequence: CSARTNYNEQYF. Here the CDR3 DNA reads TGCAGCGCCCGGACTAACTACAATGAGCAGTACTTC.

The table lists this clonotype with a few counts. This chain uses TRBV13 with TRBJ2-7; D ambiguous. This CDR3 spans 13 amino acids. Germline V gene lookup returns CDR1 PRHDT and CDR2 FYEKMQ (reference sequence). The V end was cut by 6 bases, the J end by 0 bases, with 9 bases between. The CDR3 bases are TGTGCCAGCAGAAGAGGTTACTCCTACGAGCAGTACTTC. Its protein is CASRRGYSYEQYF.